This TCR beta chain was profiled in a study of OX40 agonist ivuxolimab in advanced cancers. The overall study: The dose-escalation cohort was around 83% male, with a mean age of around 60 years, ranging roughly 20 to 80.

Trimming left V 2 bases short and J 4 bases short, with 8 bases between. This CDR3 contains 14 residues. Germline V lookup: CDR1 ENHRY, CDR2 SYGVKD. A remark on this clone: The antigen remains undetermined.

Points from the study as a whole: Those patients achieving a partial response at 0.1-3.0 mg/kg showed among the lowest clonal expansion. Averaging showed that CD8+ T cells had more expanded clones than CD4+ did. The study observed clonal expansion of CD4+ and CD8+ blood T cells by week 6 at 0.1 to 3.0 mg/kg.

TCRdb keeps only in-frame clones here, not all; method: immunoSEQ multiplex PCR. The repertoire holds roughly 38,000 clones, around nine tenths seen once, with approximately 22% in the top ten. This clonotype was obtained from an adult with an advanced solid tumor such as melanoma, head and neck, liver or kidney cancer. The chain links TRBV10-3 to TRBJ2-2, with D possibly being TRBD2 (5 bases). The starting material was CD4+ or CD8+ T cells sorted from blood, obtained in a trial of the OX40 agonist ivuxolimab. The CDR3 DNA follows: TGTGCCATCAGTGAGAGGGAGACCACCGGGGAGCTGTTTTTT. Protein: CAISERETTGELFF.